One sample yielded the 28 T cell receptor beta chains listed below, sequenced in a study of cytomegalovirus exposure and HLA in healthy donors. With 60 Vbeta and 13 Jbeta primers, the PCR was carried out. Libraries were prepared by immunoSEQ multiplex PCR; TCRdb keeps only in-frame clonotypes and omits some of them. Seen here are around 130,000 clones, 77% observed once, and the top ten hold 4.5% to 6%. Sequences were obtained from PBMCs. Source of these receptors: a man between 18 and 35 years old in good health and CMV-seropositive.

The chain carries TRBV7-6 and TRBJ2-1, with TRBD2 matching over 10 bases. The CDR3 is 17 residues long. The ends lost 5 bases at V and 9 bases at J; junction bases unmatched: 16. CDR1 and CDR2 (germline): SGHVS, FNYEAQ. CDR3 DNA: TGTGCCAGCAGCATGTTAAGGACTAGCGGATATACAATTGAGCAGTTCTTC. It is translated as CASSMLRTSGYTIEQFF.

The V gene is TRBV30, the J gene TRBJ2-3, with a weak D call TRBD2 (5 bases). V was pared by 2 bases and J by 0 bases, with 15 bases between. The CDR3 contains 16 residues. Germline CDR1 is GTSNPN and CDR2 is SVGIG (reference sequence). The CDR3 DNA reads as TGTGCCTGGAGTTCATCCGGCGGCGGGAGCACAGATACGCAGTATTTT. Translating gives CAWSSSGGGSTDTQYF.

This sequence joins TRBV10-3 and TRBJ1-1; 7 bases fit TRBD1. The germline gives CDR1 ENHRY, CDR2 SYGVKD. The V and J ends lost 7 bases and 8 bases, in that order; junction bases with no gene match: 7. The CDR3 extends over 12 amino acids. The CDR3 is CAITEGQAEAFF. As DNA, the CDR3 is TGTGCCATCACTGAAGGACAGGCAGAAGCTTTCTTT.

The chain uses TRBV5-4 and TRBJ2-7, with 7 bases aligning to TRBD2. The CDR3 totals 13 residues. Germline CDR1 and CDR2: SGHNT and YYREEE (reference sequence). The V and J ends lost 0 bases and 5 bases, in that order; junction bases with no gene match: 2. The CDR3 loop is CASSLAGRDEQYF. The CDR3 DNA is TGTGCCAGCAGCTTGGCTGGGAGGGACGAGCAGTACTTC.

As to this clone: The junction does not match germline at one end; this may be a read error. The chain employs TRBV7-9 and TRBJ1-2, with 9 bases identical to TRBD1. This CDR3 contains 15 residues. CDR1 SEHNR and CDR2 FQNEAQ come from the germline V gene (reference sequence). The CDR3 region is CSSSLRGTGTYGYTF. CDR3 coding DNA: TGTTCCAGCAGCCTACGAGGGACAGGGACGTACGGCTACACCTTC.

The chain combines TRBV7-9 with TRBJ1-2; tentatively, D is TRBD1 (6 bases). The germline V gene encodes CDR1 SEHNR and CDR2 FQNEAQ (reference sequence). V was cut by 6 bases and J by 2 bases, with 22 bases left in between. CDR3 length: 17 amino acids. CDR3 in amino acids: CASSSRGGLSSNYGYTF. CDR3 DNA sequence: TGTGCCAGCAGTTCGAGGGGGGGCTTAAGTTCAAACTATGGCTACACCTTC.

CDR3 protein: CASSPPGQPETEAFF. As DNA, the CDR3 is TGTGCCAGCAGCCCCCCAGGGCAGCCGGAAACTGAAGCTTTCTTT. The chain combines TRBV7-6 with TRBJ1-1; a possible D gene is TRBD1 (5 bases). CDR1 SGHVS and CDR2 FNYEAQ come from the germline V gene. Trimming cost V 5 bases and J 5 bases, with 18 bases left between them. The CDR3 is 15 residues long.

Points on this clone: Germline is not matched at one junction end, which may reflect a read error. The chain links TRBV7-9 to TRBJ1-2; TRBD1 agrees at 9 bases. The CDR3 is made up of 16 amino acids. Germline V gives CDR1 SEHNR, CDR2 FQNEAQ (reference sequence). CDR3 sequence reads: CSSSSSRTGVYYGYTF. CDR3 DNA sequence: TGTTCCAGCAGCTCCTCTAGGACAGGGGTTTACTATGGCTACACCTTC.

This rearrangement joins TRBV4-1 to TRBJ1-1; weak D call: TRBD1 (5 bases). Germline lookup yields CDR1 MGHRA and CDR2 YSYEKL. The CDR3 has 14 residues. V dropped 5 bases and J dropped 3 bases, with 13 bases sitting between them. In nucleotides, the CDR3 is TGCGCCAGCAGCTTCCGCGACAGCTACACTGAAGCTTTCTTT. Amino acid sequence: CASSFRDSYTEAFF.

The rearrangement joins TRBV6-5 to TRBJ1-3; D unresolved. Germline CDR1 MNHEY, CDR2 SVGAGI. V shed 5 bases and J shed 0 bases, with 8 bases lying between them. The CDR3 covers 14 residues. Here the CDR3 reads CASSPWSSGNTIYF. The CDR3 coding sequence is TGTGCCAGCAGTCCTTGGAGCTCTGGAAACACCATATATTTT.

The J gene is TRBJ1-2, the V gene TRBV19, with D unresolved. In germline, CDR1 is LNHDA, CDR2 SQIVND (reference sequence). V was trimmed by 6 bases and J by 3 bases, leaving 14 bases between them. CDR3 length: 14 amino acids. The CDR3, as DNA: TGTGCCAGTAGGGCCTCGCTGGCGGACTATGGCTACACCTTC. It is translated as CASRASLADYGYTF.

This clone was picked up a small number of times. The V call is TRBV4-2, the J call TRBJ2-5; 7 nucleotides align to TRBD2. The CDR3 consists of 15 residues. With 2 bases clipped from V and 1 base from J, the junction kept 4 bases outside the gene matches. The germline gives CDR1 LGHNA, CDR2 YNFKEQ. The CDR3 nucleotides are TGTGCCAGCAGCCAAATAGCGGGCGCCCAAGAGACCCAGTACTTC. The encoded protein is CASSQIAGAQETQYF.

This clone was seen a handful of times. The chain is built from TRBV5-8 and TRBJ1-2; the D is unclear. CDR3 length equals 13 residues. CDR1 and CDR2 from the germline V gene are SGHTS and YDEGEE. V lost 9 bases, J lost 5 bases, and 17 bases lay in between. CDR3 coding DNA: TGTGCCACTCTACCTTTCACAGTTTATGGCTACACCTTC. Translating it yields CATLPFTVYGYTF.

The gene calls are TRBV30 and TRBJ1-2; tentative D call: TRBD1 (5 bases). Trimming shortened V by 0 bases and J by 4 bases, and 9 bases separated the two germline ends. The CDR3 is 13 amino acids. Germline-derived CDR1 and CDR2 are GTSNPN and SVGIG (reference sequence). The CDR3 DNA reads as TGTGCCTGGAGTGTTGGGGGAGGCTATGGCTACACCTTC. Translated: CAWSVGGGYGYTF. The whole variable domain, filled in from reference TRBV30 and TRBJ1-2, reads SQTIHQWPATLVQPVGSPLSLECTVEGTSNPNLYWYRQAAGRGLQLLFYSVGIGQISSEVPQNLSASRPQDRQFILSSKKLLLSDSGFYLCAWSVGGGYGYTFGSGTRLTVV.

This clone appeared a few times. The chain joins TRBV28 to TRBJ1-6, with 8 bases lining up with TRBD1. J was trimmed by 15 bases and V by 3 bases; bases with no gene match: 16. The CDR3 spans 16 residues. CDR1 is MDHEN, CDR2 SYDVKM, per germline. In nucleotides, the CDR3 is TGTGCCAGCAGTTTGCCAGGGGGCGCGGATAATTTAGGCCTCCACTTT. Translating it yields CASSLPGGADNLGLHF.

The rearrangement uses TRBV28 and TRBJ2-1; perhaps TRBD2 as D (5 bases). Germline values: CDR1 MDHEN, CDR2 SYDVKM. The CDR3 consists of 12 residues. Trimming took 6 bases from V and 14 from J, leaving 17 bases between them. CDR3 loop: CASRSTPPEEFF. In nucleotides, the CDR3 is TGTGCCAGCAGATCAACACCCCCGGAGGAGTTCTTC.

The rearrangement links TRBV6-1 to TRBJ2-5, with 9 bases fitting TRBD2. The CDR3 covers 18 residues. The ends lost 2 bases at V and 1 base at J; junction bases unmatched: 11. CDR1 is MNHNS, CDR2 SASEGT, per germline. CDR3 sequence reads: CASSEPWLRTSAQETQYF. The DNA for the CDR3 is TGTGCCAGCAGTGAACCTTGGCTGCGGACTAGCGCCCAAGAGACCCAGTACTTC.

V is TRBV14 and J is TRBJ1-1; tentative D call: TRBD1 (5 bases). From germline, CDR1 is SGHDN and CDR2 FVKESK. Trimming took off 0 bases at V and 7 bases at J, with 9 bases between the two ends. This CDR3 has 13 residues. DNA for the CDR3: TGTGCCAGCAGCCAAGATCTCACAGGTGAAGCTTTCTTT. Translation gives CASSQDLTGEAFF. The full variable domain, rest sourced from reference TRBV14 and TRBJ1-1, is EAGVTQFPSHSVIEKGQTVTLRCDPISGHDNLYWYRRVMGKEIKFLLHFVKESKQDESGMPNNRFLAERTGGTYSTLKVQPAELEDSGVYFCASSQDLTGEAFFGQGTRLTVV.

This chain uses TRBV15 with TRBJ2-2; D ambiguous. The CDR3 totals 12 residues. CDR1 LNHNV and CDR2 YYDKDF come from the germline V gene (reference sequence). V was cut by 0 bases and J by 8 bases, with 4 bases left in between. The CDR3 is CATSREAGELFF. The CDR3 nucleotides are TGTGCCACCAGCAGAGAGGCTGGGGAGCTGTTTTTT.

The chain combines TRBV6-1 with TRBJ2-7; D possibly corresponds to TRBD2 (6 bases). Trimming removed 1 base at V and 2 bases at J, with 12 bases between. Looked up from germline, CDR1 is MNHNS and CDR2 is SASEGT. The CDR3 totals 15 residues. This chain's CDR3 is CASSEVLGGAYEQYF. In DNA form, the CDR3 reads TGTGCCAGCAGTGAAGTTTTGGGGGGAGCCTACGAGCAGTACTTC.

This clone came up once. DNA for the CDR3: TGTGCCAGCAGTGAGCCTTGGGACAGCCAGTGGGAGCAGTACTTC. This sequence encodes CASSEPWDSQWEQYF. The chain is built from TRBV28 and TRBJ2-5; TRBD1 matches at 7 bases. Germline CDR1 MDHEN, CDR2 SYDVKM. The CDR3 totals 15 residues. The trim removed 5 bases at V and 11 bases at J, leaving 17 bases unmatched.

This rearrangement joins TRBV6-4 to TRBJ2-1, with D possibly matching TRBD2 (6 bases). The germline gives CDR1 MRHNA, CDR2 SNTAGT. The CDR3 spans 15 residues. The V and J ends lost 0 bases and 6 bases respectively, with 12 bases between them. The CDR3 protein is CASSDSGGKRNEQFF. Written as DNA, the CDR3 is TGTGCCAGCAGTGACTCAGGAGGGAAGCGCAATGAGCAGTTCTTC.

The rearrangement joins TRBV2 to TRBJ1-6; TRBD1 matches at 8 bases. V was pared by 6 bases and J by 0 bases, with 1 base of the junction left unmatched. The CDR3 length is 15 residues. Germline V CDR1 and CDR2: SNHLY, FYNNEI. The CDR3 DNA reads TGTGCCAGCAGGGGACAGGTCTCCTATAATTCACCCCTCCACTTT. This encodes CASRGQVSYNSPLHF.

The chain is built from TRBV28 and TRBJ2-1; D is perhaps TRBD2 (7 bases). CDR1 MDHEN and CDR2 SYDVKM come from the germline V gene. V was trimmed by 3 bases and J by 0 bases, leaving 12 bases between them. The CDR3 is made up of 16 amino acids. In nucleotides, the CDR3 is TGTGCCAGCAGTTTTTTTGCGGGGGCCTCCTACAATGAGCAGTTCTTC. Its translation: CASSFFAGASYNEQFF.

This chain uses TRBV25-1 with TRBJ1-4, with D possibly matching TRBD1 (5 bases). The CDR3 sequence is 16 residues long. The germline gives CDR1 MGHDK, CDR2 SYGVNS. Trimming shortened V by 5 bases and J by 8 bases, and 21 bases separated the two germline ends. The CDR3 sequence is CASSPREGREVEKLFF. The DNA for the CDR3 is TGTGCCAGCAGTCCGCGGGAGGGCAGGGAAGTCGAAAAACTGTTTTTT.

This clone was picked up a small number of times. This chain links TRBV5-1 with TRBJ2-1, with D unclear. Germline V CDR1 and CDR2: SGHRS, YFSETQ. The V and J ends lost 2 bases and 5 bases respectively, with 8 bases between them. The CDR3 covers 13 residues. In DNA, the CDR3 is TGCGCCAGCAGCTTAAACACGAACAATGAGCAGTTCTTC. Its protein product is CASSLNTNNEQFF. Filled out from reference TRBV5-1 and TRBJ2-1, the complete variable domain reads KAGVTQTPRYLIKTRGQQVTLSCSPISGHRSVSWYQQTPGQGLQFLFEYFSETQRNKGNFPGRFSGRQFSNSRSEMNVSTLELGDSALYLCASSLNTNNEQFFGPGTRLTVL.

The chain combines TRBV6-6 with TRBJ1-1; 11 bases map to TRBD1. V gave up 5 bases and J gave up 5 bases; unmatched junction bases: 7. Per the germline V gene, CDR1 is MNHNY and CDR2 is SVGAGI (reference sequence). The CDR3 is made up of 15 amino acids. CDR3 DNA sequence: TGTGCCAGCAGTGCTAGCGGGACAGGGGGAACTGAAGCTTTCTTT. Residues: CASSASGTGGTEAFF.

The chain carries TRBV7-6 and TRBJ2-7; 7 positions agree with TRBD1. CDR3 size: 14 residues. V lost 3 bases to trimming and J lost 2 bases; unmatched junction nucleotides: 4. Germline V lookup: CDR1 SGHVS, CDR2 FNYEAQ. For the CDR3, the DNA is TGTGCCAGCAGCTTGGAGAGGGGGCCCTACGAGCAGTACTTC. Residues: CASSLERGPYEQYF. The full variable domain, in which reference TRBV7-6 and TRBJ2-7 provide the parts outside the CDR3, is GAGVSQSPRYKVTKRGQDVALRCDPISGHVSLYWYRQALGQGPEFLTYFNYEAQQDKSGLPNDRFSAERPEGSISTLTIQRTEQRDSAMYRCASSLERGPYEQYFGPGTRLTVT.